These 4 T cell receptor beta chains share one sample of origin, sequenced in a study of cytomegalovirus exposure and HLA in healthy donors. A multiplex PCR was run with 60 Vbeta primers and 13 Jbeta primers. The data were produced by immunoSEQ multiplex PCR, yet TCRdb's version contains in-frame clones alone and is incomplete. Listed are approximately 110,000 clones; 2.2% falls within the top ten. The specimen was PBMCs. These receptors all stem from a man in his forties in good health and CMV-seronegative.

The chain is built from TRBV4-2 and TRBJ2-7; a weak D match, TRBD1 (5 bases). This CDR3 is 15 amino acids long. Germline V gives CDR1 LGHNA, CDR2 YNFKEQ. The germline V and J ends were trimmed by 1 base and 0 bases, with 10 bases remaining between them. CDR3 nucleotides: TGTGCCAGCAGCCAAGCCGGGCAGGGCTCCTACGAGCAGTACTTC. Translation: CASSQAGQGSYEQYF.

The chain employs TRBV5-5 and TRBJ2-1; 8 bases map to TRBD2. This CDR3 spans 16 amino acids. Germline V gene sequence: CDR1 SGHKS, CDR2 YYEKEE (reference sequence). The trim removed 3 bases at V and 8 bases at J, leaving 13 bases unmatched. The CDR3 region is CASSWAPTGGRDEQFF. CDR3 nucleotide sequence: TGTGCCAGCAGCTGGGCCCCTACGGGAGGGCGGGATGAGCAGTTCTTC.

CDR3 DNA: TGCAGCGTTGAGGGGACAGTTGGGAACTACGAGCAGTACTTC. Protein: CSVEGTVGNYEQYF. The chain recombines TRBV29-1 with TRBJ2-7, with TRBD1 matching over 7 bases. V shed 3 bases and J 3 bases; nucleotides not matched to a gene: 8. The CDR3 length is 14 residues. CDR1 is SQVTM, CDR2 ANQGSEA, per germline.

The rearrangement links TRBV2 to TRBJ2-4; TRBD2 aligns across 8 bases. The CDR3 sequence is 15 residues long. Germline V gene lookup returns CDR1 SNHLY and CDR2 FYNNEI. After removal of 5 bases from V and 3 bases from J, the junction contained 6 bases not matched to a gene. This CDR3 is CASSISGIGKNIQYF. CDR3 sequence (DNA): TGTGCCAGCAGTATTAGCGGGATTGGCAAAAACATTCAGTACTTC.